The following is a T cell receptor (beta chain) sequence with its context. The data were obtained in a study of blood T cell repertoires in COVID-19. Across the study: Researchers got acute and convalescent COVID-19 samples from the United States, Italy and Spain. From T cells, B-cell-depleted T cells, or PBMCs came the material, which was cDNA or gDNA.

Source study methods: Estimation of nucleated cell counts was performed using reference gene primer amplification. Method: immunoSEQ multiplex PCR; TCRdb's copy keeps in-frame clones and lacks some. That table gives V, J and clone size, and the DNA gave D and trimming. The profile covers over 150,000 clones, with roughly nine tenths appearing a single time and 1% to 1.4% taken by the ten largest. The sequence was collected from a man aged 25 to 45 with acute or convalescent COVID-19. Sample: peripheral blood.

CDR3 sequence: CASSQDRGREKLFF. The CDR3 nucleotides are TGTGCCAGCAGCCAAGACAGGGGGCGAGAAAAACTGTTTTTT. The rearrangement uses TRBV4-2 and TRBJ1-4, with 8 bases matching TRBD1. CDR3 length equals 14 residues. Germline CDR1 is LGHNA and CDR2 is YNFKEQ. The junction had 2 bases not matched to a gene; V was cut back by 0 bases and J by 8 bases.